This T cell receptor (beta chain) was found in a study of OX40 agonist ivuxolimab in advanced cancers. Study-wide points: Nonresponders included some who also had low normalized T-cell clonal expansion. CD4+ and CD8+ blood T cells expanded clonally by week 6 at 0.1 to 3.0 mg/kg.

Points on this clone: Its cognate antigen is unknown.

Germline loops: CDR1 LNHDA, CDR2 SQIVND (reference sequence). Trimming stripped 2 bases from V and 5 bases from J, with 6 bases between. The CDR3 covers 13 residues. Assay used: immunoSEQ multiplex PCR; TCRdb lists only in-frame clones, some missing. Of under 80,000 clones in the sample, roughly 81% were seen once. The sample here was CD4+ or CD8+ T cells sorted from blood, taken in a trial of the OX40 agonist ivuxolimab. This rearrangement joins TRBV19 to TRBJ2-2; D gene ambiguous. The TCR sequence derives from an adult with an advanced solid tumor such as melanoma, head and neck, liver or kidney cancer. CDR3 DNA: TGTGCCAGTAGTATACCCGCGACCGGGGAGCTGTTTTTT. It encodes CASSIPATGELFF.